The clone carrying this T cell receptor beta chain was picked up a small number of times. Antigen unknown. MiXCR, run by TCRdb on the RACE reads, gives a single entry per CDR3 protein. The table includes about 360,000 distinct CDR3 sequences, approximately 6.3% detected once. Time point described: patch test 1, 2 weeks after DPC sensitization. Treatment given: therapeutic diphenylcyclopropenone sensitization with weekly scalp DPC. This specimen comes from a study of human T cells and chemical hapten exposure. Study-wide results and limits: Clustering by CDR3 similarity yielded significantly more large clusters from expanded TCRs than controls.

The trim removed 4 bases at V and 0 bases at J, leaving 2 bases unmatched. CDR1 is SGHRS, CDR2 YFSETQ, per germline. The CDR3 length is 16 residues. The origin of this receptor is a woman younger than 30 with alopecia areata. Some clones in this sample may be carry-over from other donors' samples. The chain has TRBV5-1 and TRBJ1-4; 11 nucleotides agree with TRBD1. This specimen consisted of whole blood, obtained in connection with sensitization to the hapten diphenylcyclopropenone (DPC). This CDR3 reads CASSTGQGATNEKLFF. CDR3 sequence (DNA): TGCGCCAGCAGCACGGGACAGGGGGCAACTAATGAAAAACTGTTTTTT.